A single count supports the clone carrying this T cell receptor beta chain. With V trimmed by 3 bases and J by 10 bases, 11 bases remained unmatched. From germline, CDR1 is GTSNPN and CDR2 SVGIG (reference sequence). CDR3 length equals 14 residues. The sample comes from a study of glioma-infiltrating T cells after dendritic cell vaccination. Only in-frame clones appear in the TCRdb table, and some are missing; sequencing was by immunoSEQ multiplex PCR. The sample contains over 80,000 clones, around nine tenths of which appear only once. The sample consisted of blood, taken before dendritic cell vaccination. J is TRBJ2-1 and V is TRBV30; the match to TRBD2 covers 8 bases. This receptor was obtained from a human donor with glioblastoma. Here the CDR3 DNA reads TGTGCCTGGAGAGGAACGGGGGGGCCCGACGAGCAGTTCTTC. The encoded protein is CAWRGTGGPDEQFF.